This T cell receptor beta chain was sequenced during a study of blood T cell repertoires in COVID-19. Study-level information: Sample material is recorded as cDNA or gDNA derived from T cells, B-cell-depleted T cells, or PBMCs.

Study processing details: Estimation of nucleated cell counts relied on the amplification of reference gene primers. Assay: immunoSEQ multiplex PCR; the TCRdb copy retains only in-frame clones and omits some. V, J and clone size are those of that table, while D and trimming were read from the DNA. The sample shows 140,000 to 150,000 clones, 84% of them seen only once. The CDR3 runs to 13 residues. Germline loops: CDR1 MRHNA, CDR2 SNTAGT. Trimming shortened V by 4 bases and J by 6 bases, and 7 bases separated the two germline ends. This receptor was identified in a man between 60 and 70 years old with active or convalescent COVID-19. This chain uses TRBV6-4 with TRBJ1-6; D possibly corresponds to TRBD1 (5 bases). Source material: peripheral blood. The CDR3 region is CASSAQGNSPLHF. The DNA of the CDR3 is TGTGCCAGCAGTGCCCAGGGTAATTCACCCCTCCACTTT.